These T cell receptor beta chains were read from a single sample in a study of blood T cells in healthy people across ages. TCRdb ran MiXCR on the 5' RACE reads and lists one entry per CDR3 protein. The sample shows more than 900,000 distinct CDR3 sequences, around 27% of them seen only once. This same sample was also taken into another study, of T cells of mothers and their children.

Sequencing input: blood. These TCRs come from a girl aged 2-10 years in good health. Each CDR3 is given with its conserved first and last residue. A D gene is named only where the DNA matches it firmly. Clone size is not always given. Where it is, it says once, few, many or a class for expanded clones.

DNA: TGTGCCAGCAGCCAGCGCGAGCTACCGTACAATGAGCAGTTCTTC; CDR3: CASSQRELPYNEQFF; D: .; V: TRBV3-1; size: once; J: TRBJ2-1
DNA: TGTGCCAGCAAGAGGGACGGAAACACCATATATTTT; CDR3: CASKRDGNTIYF; D: .; V: TRBV6-6; size: few; J: TRBJ1-3
DNA: TGTGCCAGCAGTGCCGCGACTAGCGGATACAATGAGCAGTTCTTC; CDR3: CASSAATSGYNEQFF; D: TRBD2; V: TRBV6-1; size: few; J: TRBJ2-1
DNA: TGCGCCAGCAGCGAAGTGGGACAGCTAAGCTCTGGAAACACCATATATTTT; CDR3: CASSEVGQLSSGNTIYF; D: TRBD1; V: TRBV10-2; size: .; J: TRBJ1-3
DNA: TGTGCCAGCAGCCAAGTGCGAACTAGCGGGGGTTATGGAGATACGCAGTATTTT; CDR3: CASSQVRTSGGYGDTQYF; D: TRBD2; V: TRBV3-1; size: few; J: TRBJ2-3
DNA: TGTGCCAGCAGCCCAGGACAGGAAGGCCCCGAAGCTTTCTTT; CDR3: CASSPGQEGPEAFF; D: TRBD1; V: TRBV12-3/TRBV12-4; size: .; J: TRBJ1-1
DNA: TGTGCCAGCAATTTAGCGGCAGGGGCGGCCAACACTGAAGCTTTCTTT; CDR3: CASNLAAGAANTEAFF; D: .; V: TRBV27; size: .; J: TRBJ1-1
DNA: TGTGCCAGCAGCCCGCAAGCGGGAGTCTCCTACGAGCAGTACTTC; CDR3: CASSPQAGVSYEQYF; D: TRBD2; V: TRBV9; size: few; J: TRBJ2-7
DNA: TGTACCAGCAGTGCCAGATCCTCTGGAAACACCATATATTTT; CDR3: CTSSARSSGNTIYF; D: .; V: TRBV27; size: .; J: TRBJ1-3
DNA: TGCGCCAGCAGCTTGGATCCTGGTGAGCAGTTCTTC; CDR3: CASSLDPGEQFF; D: .; V: TRBV5-1; size: .; J: TRBJ2-1
DNA: TGCGCCAGCAGCCAAGATCGGATAGGAGTTAGTCGCCACGAGCAGTACTTC; CDR3: CASSQDRIGVSRHEQYF; D: .; V: TRBV4-3; size: .; J: TRBJ2-7
DNA: TGCAGCGTCGTCTACAGGGGCAGAAACACTGAAGCTTTCTTT; CDR3: CSVVYRGRNTEAFF; D: TRBD1; V: TRBV29-1; size: .; J: TRBJ1-1
DNA: TGTGCCAGCAGTTTCAGGGTTGAAAAACTGTTTTTT; CDR3: CASSFRVEKLFF; D: .; V: TRBV28; size: many; J: TRBJ1-4
DNA: TGTGCCAGCAGCTTAACAGGGGTTTCTGAAGCTTTCTTT; CDR3: CASSLTGVSEAFF; D: TRBD1; V: TRBV5-6; size: few; J: TRBJ1-1
DNA: TGTGCCAGCAGTACTAGCGGGGGCAATGAGCAGTTCTTC; CDR3: CASSTSGGNEQFF; D: TRBD2; V: TRBV12-3/TRBV12-4; size: .; J: TRBJ2-1
DNA: TGCAGTGCTAGCGAAGGGGGCCTAGGGTCCTACGAGCAGTACTTC; CDR3: CSASEGGLGSYEQYF; D: TRBD1; V: TRBV20-1; size: few; J: TRBJ2-7
DNA: TGTGCCAGCAGTTCAGGACAACTCGAAAATCGGGTGTTTTTT; CDR3: CASSSGQLENRVFF; D: .; V: TRBV28; size: few; J: TRBJ1-4
DNA: TGCGCCAGCAGCCAAGCGGGCCTGCGGCCGGGGGAGCTGTTTTTT; CDR3: CASSQAGLRPGELFF; D: .; V: TRBV4-1; size: few; J: TRBJ2-2
DNA: TGTGCCAGCAGCCGACATTTTGGTGAGCAGTTCTTC; CDR3: CASSRHFGEQFF; D: .; V: TRBV14; size: few; J: TRBJ2-1
DNA: TGTGCCAGCACAACGGGGGGCTCCTTCAGGAACAATGAGCAGTTCTTC; CDR3: CASTTGGSFRNNEQFF; D: .; V: TRBV2; size: few; J: TRBJ2-1
DNA: TGTGCCATCAGTGAGACCGGGCGAGAGACCCAGTACTTC; CDR3: CAISETGRETQYF; D: .; V: TRBV10-3; size: .; J: TRBJ2-5
DNA: TGCAGCGTTGAAATACTGAACACTGAAGCTTTCTTT; CDR3: CSVEILNTEAFF; D: .; V: TRBV29-1; size: few; J: TRBJ1-1
DNA: TGTGCCAGTAGGACAGGCCGCGGTCATCAGCCCCAGCATTTT; CDR3: CASRTGRGHQPQHF; D: .; V: TRBV19; size: few; J: TRBJ1-5
DNA: TGCAGTGCTAGTCTGCAGGGGCTCTCCTACGAGCAGTACTTC; CDR3: CSASLQGLSYEQYF; D: .; V: TRBV20-1; size: .; J: TRBJ2-7